This entry lists 2 T cell receptor beta chains sequenced from one sample in a study of circulating CD8 cells and anti-PD-1 response in melanoma. From live CD3+CD8+TCRalphabeta+ cells, four PD-1 and/or TIGIT subsets were sorted. The QIAseq Immune Repertoire TCR panel built the libraries from roughly 15 ng of total RNA. TCRdb itself ran the reads through MiXCR, one entry per CDR3 protein. This sample yields fewer than 250 distinct CDR3 sequences, of which roughly 6.8% are seen a single time; 55% to 75% belongs to the top ten. This material consisted of CD8+ T cells from PBMCs, taken at baseline or after one month of anti-PD-1 therapy (not recorded which). These receptors originate from a human donor with melanoma.

This clonotype is hyperexpanded (1% or more) by share. The chain couples TRBV19 to TRBJ2-7; 7 bases line up with TRBD1. Germline assignment: CDR1 LNHDA and CDR2 SQIVND (reference sequence). The CDR3 contains 14 residues. V lost 5 bases to trimming and J lost 1 base; unmatched junction nucleotides: 5. CDR3 DNA sequence: TGTGCCAGTAGTCGGACAGGCTTTTCCTACGAGCAGTACTTC. Amino acids: CASSRTGFSYEQYF.

In its sample, this clonotype ranks as medium-sized. The chain combines TRBV19 with TRBJ2-7; no clear D gene. The germline gives CDR1 LNHDA, CDR2 SQIVND (reference sequence). Trimming left V 1 base short and J 1 base short, with 8 bases between. This CDR3 contains 14 residues. The CDR3 here is CASSIGPGSYEQYF. In DNA, the CDR3 is TGTGCCAGTAGTATAGGTCCAGGTTCCTACGAGCAGTACTTC.